The next 31 T cell receptor beta chains were all read from a single sample in a study of T-cell memory formation after mild COVID-19. TCRdb used MiXCR to reprocess the 5' RACE reads, holding one entry per CDR3 protein. The sample has about 280,000 distinct CDR3 sequences, approximately 8.4% seen once. Source material: PBMCs or a T cell subset sorted from them (not recorded which). The receptors derive from a man younger than 30 who had mild COVID-19 (a few samples of this study predate the infection). Cell type and time point are not known.

This clonotype was recorded a few times. The chain couples TRBV19 to TRBJ1-2; a possible D gene is TRBD1 (6 bases). The CDR3 is made up of 14 amino acids. V was pared by 5 bases and J by 4 bases, with 14 bases between. The germline gives CDR1 LNHDA, CDR2 SQIVND (reference sequence). CDR3 DNA: TGTGCCAGTAGTCTCCGGGACAACTCCTATGGCTACACCTTC. This translates into CASSLRDNSYGYTF.

This clonotype has just a few counts. V usage is TRBV6-5 and J usage is TRBJ1-2, with 7 bases lining up with TRBD1. This CDR3 has 13 residues. The germline gives CDR1 MNHEY, CDR2 SVGAGI. Unmatched junction bases numbered 6, after V lost 5 bases and J lost 6 bases. Here the CDR3 DNA reads TGTGCCAGCAGTGACACCGACAGGGATGGCTACACCTTC. Protein sequence: CASSDTDRDGYTF.

The chain couples TRBV5-1 to TRBJ2-5; D remains ambiguous. The CDR3 consists of 13 residues. V was cut by 9 bases and J by 3 bases, with 15 bases left in between. Germline CDR1 is SGHRS and CDR2 is YFSETQ. Here the CDR3 DNA reads TGCGCCACCGCTCTTGGCAGGAAAGAGACCCAGTACTTC. It yields the protein CATALGRKETQYF.

This clonotype turned up a few times. J is TRBJ2-5 and V is TRBV5-1; possibly TRBD2 for D (5 bases). Per germline, CDR1 SGHRS and CDR2 YFSETQ. Trimming took off 6 bases at V and 7 bases at J, with 10 bases between the two ends. The CDR3 sequence is 11 residues long. The CDR3 is CASKFEGTQYF. The CDR3 DNA is TGCGCCAGCAAGTTCGAGGGGACCCAGTACTTC.

This rearrangement joins TRBV5-1 to TRBJ1-1; D unresolved. V shed 6 bases and J shed 1 base, with 10 bases lying between them. CDR1 SGHRS and CDR2 YFSETQ come from the germline V gene. This CDR3 contains 13 residues. The CDR3 spells CASTMVKNTEAFF. For the CDR3, the DNA is TGCGCCAGCACCATGGTTAAGAACACTGAAGCTTTCTTT.

This clonotype was counted between two and nine times. V and J are TRBV7-9 and TRBJ2-1; the D is unclear. Per germline, CDR1 SEHNR and CDR2 FQNEAQ (reference sequence). This CDR3 has 14 residues. V lost 2 bases and J lost 8, with 13 bases in between. The CDR3 bases are TGTGCCAGCAGCTTACTCTTAGTAGTCCATGAGCAGTTCTTC. Protein product: CASSLLLVVHEQFF.

This chain uses TRBV4-2 with TRBJ2-1; D is unclear. From germline, CDR1 is LGHNA and CDR2 YNFKEQ. V lost 1 base and J lost 7, with 14 bases in between. CDR3 size: 15 residues. Here the CDR3 reads CASSQVVLTVNEQFF. The CDR3 bases are TGTGCCAGCAGCCAAGTGGTCCTCACCGTTAATGAGCAGTTCTTC.

In its sample, this clonotype was seen a few times. This rearrangement joins TRBV6-6 to TRBJ1-2; 9 nucleotides line up with TRBD1. With 1 base clipped from V and 4 bases from J, the junction kept 1 base outside the gene matches. Germline lookup yields CDR1 MNHNY and CDR2 SVGAGI (reference sequence). The CDR3 loop spans 14 amino acids. The CDR3 loop reads CASSYLDRGYGYTF. CDR3 coding DNA: TGTGCCAGCAGTTACTTGGACAGGGGCTATGGCTACACCTTC.

There are a few counts of this clonotype. The chain employs TRBV4-3 and TRBJ2-5, with 9 bases lining up with TRBD2. The CDR3 length is 14 residues. The trim removed 4 bases at V and 4 bases at J, leaving 4 bases unmatched. The germline V gene encodes CDR1 LGHNA and CDR2 YSLEER. CDR3 protein: CASSPIAGAETQYF. The CDR3 region has the DNA TGCGCCAGCAGCCCCATAGCGGGAGCAGAGACCCAGTACTTC.

This chain connects TRBV6-2 or TRBV6-3 to TRBJ2-5; 7 bases fit TRBD2. Germline V CDR1 and CDR2: MNHEY, SVGEGT. With 9 bases clipped from V and 5 bases from J, the junction kept 15 bases outside the gene matches. There are 15 residues in the CDR3. The DNA of the CDR3 is TGTGCCAGTTCCGCTTGGACGGGGGGATGGGAGACCCAGTACTTC. Amino acids: CASSAWTGGWETQYF.

This clonotype occurred a few times. The rearrangement links TRBV3-1 to TRBJ2-5; 7 nucleotides align to TRBD1. CDR3 length equals 14 residues. The V and J ends lost 4 bases and 6 bases, in that order; junction bases with no gene match: 8. Germline values: CDR1 LGHDT, CDR2 YNNKEL (reference sequence). This CDR3 is CASSRIEGAKTQYF. CDR3 nucleotides: TGTGCCAGCAGCCGTATAGAGGGGGCCAAGACCCAGTACTTC.

This clonotype came up a few times. Sequence at one end of the junction differs from germline and may be a read error. The V and J genes are TRBV11-2 and TRBJ2-3; either TRBD1 or TRBD2 may supply D (5 bases each). The germline V gene has CDR1 SGHAT and CDR2 FQNNGV. The CDR3 is made up of 13 amino acids. In DNA, the CDR3 is TGTGCCAGCAGCCCAGGGACCACAGATACGCGGTATTTT. Its protein product is CASSPGTTDTRYF.

The chain couples TRBV20-1 to TRBJ2-1, with D perhaps matching TRBD1 (8 bases). CDR3 length: 17 residues. Germline V CDR1 and CDR2: DFQATT, SNEGSKA (reference sequence). The V end lost 0 bases, the J end lost 2 bases, and 17 bases lay between the germline ends. The CDR3 here is CSARDGERGQAYNEQFF. The CDR3 DNA follows: TGCAGTGCTAGAGACGGTGAGCGGGGACAGGCCTACAATGAGCAGTTCTTC.

In this sample, this clonotype turned up a few times. The rearrangement links TRBV7-8 to TRBJ1-1; D ambiguous. V gave up 5 bases and J gave up 7 bases, with 11 bases separating them. The CDR3 consists of 12 residues. Germline CDR1 reads SGHVS; CDR2 reads FQNEAQ. CDR3 in amino acids: CASSARMSEAFF. CDR3 in DNA: TGTGCCAGCAGCGCGAGGATGAGTGAAGCTTTCTTT.

CDR3 loop: CASSQGPVTGELFF. The CDR3 DNA sequence: TGTGCCAGTAGTCAGGGGCCGGTAACCGGGGAGCTGTTTTTT. V and J are TRBV19 and TRBJ2-2; tentatively, D is TRBD1 (6 bases). The germline gives CDR1 LNHDA, CDR2 SQIVND (reference sequence). The CDR3 is made up of 14 amino acids. V was cut by 5 bases and J by 5 bases, with 12 bases left in between. The full variable domain, in which reference TRBV19 and TRBJ2-2 provide the parts outside the CDR3, is DGGITQSPKYLFRKEGQNVTLSCEQNLNHDAMYWYRQDPGQGLRLIYYSQIVNDFQKGDIAEGYSVSREKKESFPLTVTSAQKNPTAFYLCASSQGPVTGELFFGEGSRLTVL.

On this clonotype: This may be a read error, as it is one base from a much larger clone. The chain carries TRBV7-2 and TRBJ1-2; D is unresolved. Germline V gene lookup returns CDR1 SGHTA and CDR2 FQGNSA. This CDR3 region has 13 residues. The CDR3 nucleotides are TGTGCCAGCAGCATTGGACGGGTCTATGGCAACACCTTC. Translation gives CASSIGRVYGNTF.

This clonotype occurred a few times. This chain uses TRBV4-1 with TRBJ1-1; D remains ambiguous. This CDR3 comprises 14 residues. Germline V gene data show CDR1 as MGHRA and CDR2 as YSYEKL. Trimming took 3 bases from V and 0 from J, leaving 8 bases between them. Here the CDR3 reads CASSQGPMNTEAFF. CDR3 bases: TGCGCCAGCAGCCAGGGTCCTATGAACACTGAAGCTTTCTTT.

This clonotype was observed at least ten times. CDR3 in DNA: TGCGCCAGCAGCTTGGGGACTGATTCCTACGAGCAGTACTTC. Residues: CASSLGTDSYEQYF. This chain connects TRBV5-1 to TRBJ2-7, with D perhaps TRBD2 (5 bases). This CDR3 has 14 amino acids. The germline V and J ends were trimmed by 0 bases and 1 base, with 8 bases remaining between them. Germline V gene lookup returns CDR1 SGHRS and CDR2 YFSETQ. The full variable domain, its missing parts supplied by reference TRBV5-1 and TRBJ2-7, is KAGVTQTPRYLIKTRGQQVTLSCSPISGHRSVSWYQQTPGQGLQFLFEYFSETQRNKGNFPGRFSGRQFSNSRSEMNVSTLELGDSALYLCASSLGTDSYEQYFGPGTRLTVT.

The gene calls are TRBV7-9 and TRBJ2-5; no firm D call. This CDR3 has 18 residues. Trimming cost V 5 bases and J 4 bases, with 26 bases left between them. Germline CDR1 reads SEHNR; CDR2 reads FQNEAQ (reference sequence). The CDR3 DNA sequence: TGTGCCAGCAGCCCTGCGCTGGGTCAATTCGGCCAAAGAGAGACCCAGTACTTC. Translation gives CASSPALGQFGQRETQYF.

This clonotype appeared a few times. The chain recombines TRBV21-1 with TRBJ2-3; no DNA check was done on the table's D call, TRBD1. TRBV21-1 is a recognized pseudogene. The CDR3 covers 14 residues. The CDR3 sequence is CASSKAGGTDTQYF. The CDR3 bases are TGTGCCAGCAGCAAAGCAGGGGGCACAGATACGCAGTATTTT.

This clonotype has just a few counts. The rearrangement uses TRBV5-1 and TRBJ2-6, with no clear D. Germline V gives CDR1 SGHRS, CDR2 YFSETQ. The CDR3 covers 15 residues. V was shortened by 0 bases and J by 0 bases, with 4 bases between the two germline ends. CDR3 protein: CASSLESSGANVLTF. The CDR3 region has the DNA TGCGCCAGCAGCTTGGAAAGCTCTGGGGCCAACGTCCTGACTTTC.

The chain combines TRBV2 with TRBJ1-5; D gene uncertain. The CDR3 runs 15 residues. The germline CDR1 and CDR2 sequences are SNHLY and FYNNEI. Trimming took off 4 bases at V and 0 bases at J, with 10 bases between the two ends. CDR3 nucleotides: TGTGCCAGCAGTGGAACGGCAGCTAGCAATCAGCCCCAGCATTTT. Translating it yields CASSGTAASNQPQHF.

This chain uses TRBV6-5 with TRBJ2-7, with D maybe TRBD2 (6 bases). Germline lookup yields CDR1 MNHEY and CDR2 SVGAGI. The CDR3 loop spans 16 amino acids. V was trimmed by 0 bases and J by 7 bases, leaving 19 bases between them. The CDR3 is CASSYSVLGTLFEQYF. CDR3 nucleotides: TGTGCCAGCAGTTACTCGGTTCTCGGGACTCTATTTGAGCAGTACTTC.

The V and J genes are TRBV2 and TRBJ1-2; 9 bases line up with TRBD1. Germline-derived CDR1 and CDR2 are SNHLY and FYNNEI. The CDR3 loop spans 14 amino acids. V trimming: 5 bases; J trimming: 5 bases; junction bases outside the gene matches: 6. The CDR3 bases are TGTGCCAGCAGTCAGGACAGGGGACGGTATGGCTACACCTTC. This sequence encodes CASSQDRGRYGYTF.

The CDR3 sequence is CASSPLGGDTQYF. For the CDR3, the DNA is TGTGCCAGCAGCCCCCTGGGGGGTGATACGCAGTATTTT. The V gene is TRBV7-8, the J gene TRBJ2-3; the D gene is possibly TRBD2 (6 bases). Trimming left V 5 bases short and J 6 bases short, with 12 bases between. Germline CDR1 SGHVS, CDR2 FQNEAQ. This CDR3 region has 13 residues.

This clonotype was picked up a small number of times. The chain uses TRBV19 and TRBJ2-7; D is ambiguous. Germline CDR1 LNHDA, CDR2 SQIVND (reference sequence). Deletions cut 3 bases from V and 2 bases from J, with 11 bases between. There are 14 residues in the CDR3. CDR3 in DNA: TGTGCCAGTAGTATCACAGATGGGGCCTACGAGCAGTACGTC. The encoded protein is CASSITDGAYEQYV.

The gene calls are TRBV20-1 and TRBJ2-3; 7 bases agree with TRBD2. V shed 3 bases, J shed 7 bases, and the junction held 22 bases outside the gene matches. Germline V gives CDR1 DFQATT, CDR2 SNEGSKA (reference sequence). CDR3 length equals 18 residues. The CDR3 sequence: CSASYSDPAAPGGYTQYF. Here the CDR3 DNA reads TGCAGTGCTAGTTACAGCGACCCGGCCGCCCCGGGGGGATATACGCAGTATTTT.

This chain joins TRBV6-2 or TRBV6-3 and TRBJ1-3; D is undetermined. The CDR3 spans 15 residues. V lost 6 bases and J lost 1, with 13 bases in between. The germline V gene has CDR1 MNHEY and CDR2 SVGEGT. The CDR3 sequence: CASSTKPRSGNTIYF. The CDR3 bases are TGTGCCAGCAGCACCAAGCCGAGATCTGGAAACACCATATATTTT.

The chain joins TRBV9 to TRBJ1-2; D might be TRBD1 (5 bases). The germline gives CDR1 SGDLS, CDR2 YYNGEE. CDR3 length equals 13 residues. The ends were cut back, 3 bases at V and 6 bases at J, with 12 bases in the middle. CDR3 residues: CASSGLGVHGYTF. CDR3 nucleotides: TGTGCCAGCAGCGGACTAGGGGTACATGGCTACACCTTC.

This clonotype has more than one count but fewer than ten. The rearrangement uses TRBV4-1 and TRBJ2-7; TRBD1 aligns across 7 bases. Trimming at V came to 5 bases and at J to 4 bases, leaving 8 bases not matched to a gene. CDR3 length equals 14 residues. Germline loops: CDR1 MGHRA, CDR2 YSYEKL. The CDR3 coding sequence is TGCGCCAGCAGCTCCGGACAGGCGTTATACGAGCAGTACTTC. Translated, it gives CASSSGQALYEQYF.

The CDR3 region is CASSGFPRTEAFF. The CDR3 DNA sequence: TGTGCCAGTAGCGGGTTCCCGAGGACTGAAGCTTTCTTT. The chain is built from TRBV19 and TRBJ1-1; D ambiguous. V shed 6 bases and J shed 5 bases, with 13 bases lying between them. CDR3 length: 13 residues. Germline-derived CDR1 and CDR2 are LNHDA and SQIVND (reference sequence).